This note documents a single TCR beta chain sequence. Using immunoSEQ multiplex PCR, the repertoire was profiled, and TCRdb retains in-frame clones only, with some absent. The data show 45,000 to 55,000 clones, roughly 90% seen once. This sample stems from a study of T cell changes during pregnancy in multiple sclerosis. Sample: peripheral blood, taken in the first trimester of pregnancy. This TCR derives from a female donor in good health, enrolled as a control in a pregnancy study.

CDR3 bases: TGTGCCAGCAGCCACAGCGGGAGTCTCGTCGAGCAGTACTTC. Amino acids: CASSHSGSLVEQYF. The V gene is TRBV7-6, the J gene TRBJ2-7; TRBD2 matches at 8 bases. This CDR3 is built from 14 residues. With 5 bases clipped from V and 6 bases from J, the junction kept 9 bases outside the gene matches. Germline CDR1 and CDR2: SGHVS and FNYEAQ.